These 29 T cell receptor beta chains were all obtained from the same sample, sequenced in a study of cytomegalovirus exposure and HLA in healthy donors. PCR was performed using 60 Vbeta and 13 Jbeta primers. TCRdb's copy holds only in-frame clones and misses some; the assay was immunoSEQ multiplex PCR. Here the sample spans around 150,000 clones, about 80% being singletons. The sample taken for sequencing was PBMCs. The receptor source for this set is a woman aged 40 to 50 in good health and CMV-seronegative.

The CDR3 reads CASSLTGNEKLFF. CDR3 sequence (DNA): TGTGCCAGCAGCTTAACAGGGAATGAAAAACTGTTTTTT. V gene TRBV7-9 combines with J gene TRBJ1-4, with D possibly being TRBD1 (6 bases). Per the germline V gene, CDR1 is SEHNR and CDR2 is FQNEAQ (reference sequence). This CDR3 region has 13 residues. Trimming removed 2 bases from V and 5 bases from J, with 6 bases in between.

The genes are TRBV27 and TRBJ2-2, with 9 bases that match TRBD2. V trimming: 7 bases; J trimming: 6 bases; junction bases outside the gene matches: 6. The CDR3 sequence is 14 residues long. Germline V gene lookup returns CDR1 MNHEY and CDR2 SMNVEV (reference sequence). The CDR3 loop is CASKLTSGPGELFF. CDR3 DNA sequence: TGTGCCAGCAAGTTGACTAGCGGACCCGGGGAGCTGTTTTTT.

This clone was found a few times. This chain uses TRBV19 with TRBJ1-5; no clear D. The CDR3 spans 13 residues. CDR1 and CDR2 from the germline V gene are LNHDA and SQIVND (reference sequence). V was pared by 4 bases and J by 7 bases, with 11 bases between. Here the CDR3 DNA reads TGTGCCAGTAGTAACGGGGTTCGGCAGCCCCAGCATTTT. This encodes CASSNGVRQPQHF.

The chain employs TRBV7-8 and TRBJ1-2; D gene uncertain. Trimming left V 0 bases short and J 5 bases short, with 7 bases between. Germline CDR1 and CDR2: SGHVS and FQNEAQ. CDR3 length: 13 amino acids. The CDR3 DNA sequence: TGTGCCAGCAGCTTAGCAGCCTCTTATGGCTACACCTTC. Translation gives CASSLAASYGYTF.

This chain links TRBV27 with TRBJ1-5; D is undetermined. Germline V lookup: CDR1 MNHEY, CDR2 SMNVEV (reference sequence). CDR3 length: 16 residues. Trimming pared 5 bases from V and 4 bases from J, leaving 18 bases between. The CDR3: CASSPNRSPRNQPQHF. In nucleotides, the CDR3 is TGTGCCAGCAGTCCTAACCGATCTCCCCGGAATCAGCCCCAGCATTTT.

This clone was recorded a few times. This chain joins TRBV29-1 and TRBJ1-2; TRBD1 agrees at 7 bases. The CDR3 covers 13 residues. J lost 1 base, V lost 6 bases, and 5 bases had no gene match. Germline V lookup: CDR1 SQVTM, CDR2 ANQGSEA. The CDR3 loop reads CSVGQQSNYGYTF. CDR3 in DNA: TGCAGCGTGGGACAGCAGAGTAACTATGGCTACACCTTC.

The chain couples TRBV5-1 to TRBJ2-3, with TRBD1 identical over 9 bases. Looked up from germline, CDR1 is SGHRS and CDR2 is YFSETQ. CDR3 length: 16 residues. J lost 4 bases, V lost 4 bases, and 10 bases had no gene match. CDR3 DNA: TGCGCCAGCAGCCCTGGGACAGGGAGCGGGGCAGATACGCAGTATTTT. It specifies CASSPGTGSGADTQYF.

The chain combines TRBV30 with TRBJ2-2; no reliable D call. Germline CDR1 reads GTSNPN; CDR2 reads SVGIG (reference sequence). This CDR3 is 15 amino acids long. The V end lost 0 bases, the J end lost 6 bases, and 14 bases lay between the germline ends. This CDR3 reads CAWSVVSNEAGELFF. The CDR3 DNA follows: TGTGCCTGGAGTGTGGTCTCCAACGAGGCCGGGGAGCTGTTTTTT.

The V call is TRBV2, the J call TRBJ2-5; 7 bases agree with TRBD2. The V gene's germline CDR1 is SNHLY and CDR2 FYNNEI. V trimming: 8 bases; J trimming: 2 bases; junction bases outside the gene matches: 2. The CDR3 runs to 12 residues. CDR3 bases: TGTGCCAGCTCGGGGGGTCAAGAGACCCAGTACTTC. Translating it yields CASSGGQETQYF.

V usage is TRBV5-1 and J usage is TRBJ2-5, with 8 bases identical to TRBD1. The CDR3 totals 14 residues. Germline V gene sequence: CDR1 SGHRS, CDR2 YFSETQ. After removal of 4 bases from V and 2 bases from J, the junction contained 4 bases not matched to a gene. The CDR3 DNA is TGCGCCAGCAGCCCCCGACAGGGGCAAGAGACCCAGTACTTC. Residues: CASSPRQGQETQYF.

The chain couples TRBV5-1 to TRBJ1-3, with D perhaps matching TRBD1 (5 bases). CDR1 SGHRS and CDR2 YFSETQ come from the germline V gene. V was trimmed by 1 base and J by 0 bases, leaving 8 bases between them. This CDR3 region has 15 residues. The CDR3 spells CASSLTGRSGNTIYF. The CDR3 DNA reads TGCGCCAGCAGCTTGACAGGCCGCTCTGGAAACACCATATATTTT.

The rearrangement links TRBV5-1 to TRBJ1-3, with D possibly being TRBD1 (5 bases). V lost 3 bases to trimming and J lost 2 bases, with 12 bases between them. There are 15 residues in the CDR3. In germline, CDR1 is SGHRS, CDR2 YFSETQ. The CDR3: CASSSAGDAGNTIYF. Here the CDR3 DNA reads TGCGCCAGCAGCTCAGCGGGGGATGCTGGAAACACCATATATTTT.

Regarding this clone: A junction end diverges from the germline sequence, so it may reflect a read error. The chain has TRBV2 and TRBJ2-1, with 9 bases matching TRBD1. Per germline, CDR1 SNHLY and CDR2 FYNNEI. The CDR3 extends over 15 amino acids. The CDR3 is CASGETGGRNNEQFF. Written as DNA, the CDR3 is TGTGCCAGCGGTGAGACAGGGGGAAGGAACAATGAGCAGTTCTTC.

This clone was observed a few times. The J gene is TRBJ2-7, the V gene TRBV7-9; possibly TRBD1 for D (6 bases). The CDR3 contains 15 residues. Germline CDR1 reads SEHNR; CDR2 reads FQNEAQ (reference sequence). V lost 5 bases and J 1 base, leaving 15 bases between the germline ends. The CDR3 DNA follows: TGTGCCAGCAGCCCCACGGGCGGACAGTCCTACGAGCAGTACTTC. Residues: CASSPTGGQSYEQYF.

This chain connects TRBV28 to TRBJ2-7; 10 nucleotides agree with TRBD1. The length of the CDR3 is 14 residues. In germline, CDR1 is MDHEN, CDR2 SYDVKM. With 5 bases clipped from V and 2 bases from J, the junction kept 3 bases outside the gene matches. The CDR3 DNA is TGTGCCAGCAGTCTTGGACAGGGGGCCTACGAGCAGTACTTC. Translated, it gives CASSLGQGAYEQYF.

The chain recombines TRBV7-2 with TRBJ2-3; 9 nucleotides line up with TRBD2. Looked up from germline, CDR1 is SGHTA and CDR2 is FQGNSA. V lost 1 base and J lost 0; bases outside the gene matches: 11. This CDR3 spans 19 amino acids. The CDR3 sequence is CASSLVGGGGVVSTDTQYF. DNA of the CDR3: TGTGCCAGCAGCTTAGTAGGCGGGGGGGGTGTTGTGAGCACAGATACGCAGTATTTT.

This clone was observed a few times. The chain employs TRBV30 and TRBJ1-6; 7 bases match TRBD1. The V and J ends lost 4 bases and 10 bases, in that order; junction bases with no gene match: 4. CDR3 length: 12 residues. Germline V gene lookup returns CDR1 GTSNPN and CDR2 SVGIG (reference sequence). The CDR3 nucleotides are TGTGCCTGGAACCTGGACAGGTCACCCCTCCACTTT. Amino acid sequence: CAWNLDRSPLHF. Using reference TRBV30 and TRBJ1-6 for the parts outside the CDR3, the full variable domain is SQTIHQWPATLVQPVGSPLSLECTVEGTSNPNLYWYRQAAGRGLQLLFYSVGIGQISSEVPQNLSASRPQDRQFILSSKKLLLSDSGFYLCAWNLDRSPLHFGNGTRLTVT.

The J gene is TRBJ2-5, the V gene TRBV7-6, with D possibly being TRBD2 (7 bases). CDR1 and CDR2 (germline): SGHVS, FNYEAQ. The ends were cut back, 5 bases at V and 5 bases at J, with 21 bases in the middle. This CDR3 spans 16 amino acids. The DNA of the CDR3 is TGTGCCAGCAGCCCGTCCAGGTCCAAGGGGGGGGAGACCCAGTACTTC. This encodes CASSPSRSKGGETQYF.

The rearrangement uses TRBV6-6 and TRBJ1-2; 8 bases map to TRBD1. The CDR3 totals 15 residues. J gave up 4 bases and V 4 bases, and 8 bases lay outside the gene matches. Germline V lookup: CDR1 MNHNY, CDR2 SVGAGI (reference sequence). CDR3 DNA: TGTGCCAGCAGTTTAGGACAGGGAGGAAGCTATGGCTACACCTTC. Protein: CASSLGQGGSYGYTF.

V gene TRBV19 combines with J gene TRBJ1-1; a possible D gene is TRBD1 (5 bases). The germline V and J ends were trimmed by 9 bases and 3 bases, with 14 bases remaining between them. CDR3 length equals 13 residues. CDR1 and CDR2 (germline): LNHDA, SQIVND (reference sequence). The CDR3 is CASSRQGHTEAFF. The DNA for the CDR3 is TGTGCCAGCTCGCGGCAGGGCCACACTGAAGCTTTCTTT.

This clone was picked up one time. The gene calls are TRBV6-6 and TRBJ1-2, with 8 bases identical to TRBD1. The V and J ends lost 6 bases and 4 bases, in that order; junction bases with no gene match: 7. The CDR3 loop spans 14 amino acids. CDR1 and CDR2 (germline): MNHNY, SVGAGI (reference sequence). DNA for the CDR3: TGTGCCAGCAGCGCAGGGGGCAACGGCTATGGCTACACCTTC. It yields the protein CASSAGGNGYGYTF.

The V gene is TRBV5-6, the J gene TRBJ2-7, with D unclear. The CDR3 loop spans 11 amino acids. Trimming took off 1 base at V and 6 bases at J, with 5 bases between the two ends. Looked up from germline, CDR1 is SGHDT and CDR2 is YYEEEE. The CDR3: CASSLTGEQYF. For the CDR3, the DNA is TGTGCCAGCAGCTTGACTGGCGAGCAGTACTTC.

The chain links TRBV7-2 to TRBJ2-2; 14 nucleotides align to TRBD2. With 7 bases clipped from V and 6 bases from J, the junction kept 10 bases outside the gene matches. CDR1 is SGHTA and CDR2 is FQGNSA in the germline V gene. The CDR3 is 17 residues long. CDR3 sequence (DNA): TGTGCCAGCACGACTAGCGGGAGGGCCGGTCGAGCCGGGGAGCTGTTTTTT. Its translation: CASTTSGRAGRAGELFF.

This chain links TRBV29-1 with TRBJ2-3; D is uncertain. This CDR3 spans 14 amino acids. Germline V gene data show CDR1 as SQVTM and CDR2 as ANQGSEA. V was shortened by 4 bases and J by 0 bases, with 11 bases between the two germline ends. The CDR3 region has the DNA TGCAGCGTTGCCCCGAGTAGCAGCACAGATACGCAGTATTTT. It encodes CSVAPSSSTDTQYF.

The chain employs TRBV5-1 and TRBJ1-4; D unresolved. The germline V and J ends were trimmed by 4 bases and 0 bases, with 13 bases remaining between them. This CDR3 spans 16 amino acids. The germline V gene encodes CDR1 SGHRS and CDR2 YFSETQ. The CDR3 is CASSPYGEATNEKLFF. DNA of the CDR3: TGCGCCAGCAGCCCCTACGGAGAGGCAACTAATGAAAAACTGTTTTTT.

The chain links TRBV29-1 to TRBJ1-1; no definite D call. The germline V and J ends were trimmed by 6 bases and 0 bases, with 8 bases remaining between them. The germline gives CDR1 SQVTM, CDR2 ANQGSEA. This CDR3 spans 12 amino acids. For the CDR3, the DNA is TGCAGCGTGGGCAGAATGAACACTGAAGCTTTCTTT. Amino acids: CSVGRMNTEAFF.

The chain joins TRBV7-3 to TRBJ2-3, with a weak D call TRBD2 (6 bases). V gave up 4 bases and J gave up 0 bases, with 14 bases separating them. The CDR3 extends over 16 amino acids. Looked up from germline, CDR1 is SGHTA and CDR2 is FQGTGA. This chain's CDR3 is CASSSRGTSSTDTQYF. CDR3 nucleotides: TGTGCCAGCAGCTCCCGGGGGACCTCTAGCACAGATACGCAGTATTTT. The variable domain in full, with the rest retrieved from reference TRBV7-3 and TRBJ2-3, is GAGVSQTPSNKVTEKGKYVELRCDPISGHTALYWYRQSLGQGPEFLIYFQGTGAADDSGLPNDRFFAVRPEGSVSTLKIQRTERGDSAVYLCASSSRGTSSTDTQYFGPGTRLTVL.

This sequence joins TRBV2 and TRBJ1-2; 7 bases are a match to TRBD1. Losses at the gene ends were 4 bases for V and 4 bases for J; bases not matched to a gene: 9. The germline V gene has CDR1 SNHLY and CDR2 FYNNEI. This CDR3 has 15 amino acids. The chain's CDR3 is CASSVGQGEIYGYTF. The CDR3 DNA reads as TGTGCCAGCAGTGTGGGGCAGGGGGAAATCTATGGCTACACCTTC.

The chain carries TRBV5-1 and TRBJ1-4, with D perhaps matching TRBD1 (6 bases). The CDR3 runs to 14 residues. The V and J ends lost 4 bases and 5 bases respectively, with 12 bases between them. CDR1 SGHRS and CDR2 YFSETQ come from the germline V gene. The DNA for the CDR3 is TGCGCCAGCAGCCCCGGGACACAGAATGAAAAACTGTTTTTT. Its translation is CASSPGTQNEKLFF. Based on the CDR3 plus reference TRBV5-1 and TRBJ1-4, the full variable domain is KAGVTQTPRYLIKTRGQQVTLSCSPISGHRSVSWYQQTPGQGLQFLFEYFSETQRNKGNFPGRFSGRQFSNSRSEMNVSTLELGDSALYLCASSPGTQNEKLFFGSGTQLSVL.